This paragraph reports one T cell receptor beta chain. The data derive from a study of T cell responses to AZD1222 COVID-19 vaccine. Libraries were prepared by immunoSEQ multiplex PCR; TCRdb keeps only in-frame clonotypes and omits some of them. This sample has more than 80,000 clones, with around nine tenths found just once. The sequences come from peripheral blood, collected 28 days after the second AZD1222 dose. This clonotype was sampled from an adult who received the AZD1222 COVID-19 vaccine.

CDR3 sequence: CASSHERGDPYNEQFF. CDR3 nucleotide sequence: TGTGCCAGCAGCCACGAGCGGGGGGACCCTTACAATGAGCAGTTCTTC. The chain joins TRBV3-1 (or the pseudogene TRBV3-2) to TRBJ2-1; TRBD2 aligns across 9 bases. The V gene end was trimmed by 3 bases and the J gene end by 4 bases; junction bases not matched to a gene: 7. The CDR3 is made up of 16 amino acids. Looked up from germline, CDR1 is LGHDT and CDR2 is YNNKEL (reference sequence).